The clone carrying this T cell receptor (beta chain) was seen a few times. The sample is drawn from a study of identical twins. Germline CDR1 reads SNHLY; CDR2 reads FYNNEI. This CDR3 region has 14 residues. Trimming pared 10 bases from V and 6 bases from J, leaving 19 bases between. Via MiXCR, TCRdb re-called the 5' RACE reads, giving one row per CDR3 protein. Of approximately 1.8 million distinct CDR3 sequences in the sample, less than 35% were seen once. The material sequenced was cord blood. The V call is TRBV2, the J call TRBJ2-1, with a tentative D call TRBD2 (7 bases). This TCR was sampled from a newborn girl in good health. The CDR3 DNA is TGTGCCAAAACAAGGGGGGGGCGCGGCAATGAGCAGTTCTTC. Amino acid sequence: CAKTRGGRGNEQFF.